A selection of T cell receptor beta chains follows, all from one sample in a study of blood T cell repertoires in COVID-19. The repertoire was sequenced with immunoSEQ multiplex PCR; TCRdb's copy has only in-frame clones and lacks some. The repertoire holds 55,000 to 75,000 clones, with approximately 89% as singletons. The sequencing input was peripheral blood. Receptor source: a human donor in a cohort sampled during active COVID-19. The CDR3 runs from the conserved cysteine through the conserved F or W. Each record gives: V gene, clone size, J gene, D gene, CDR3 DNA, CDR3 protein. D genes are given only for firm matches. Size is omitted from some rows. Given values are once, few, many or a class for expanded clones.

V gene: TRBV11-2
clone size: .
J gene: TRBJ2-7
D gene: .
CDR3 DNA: TGTGCCAGCAGCTTAACGGAGGGGGCCTCCTACGAGCAGTACTTC
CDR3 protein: CASSLTEGASYEQYF

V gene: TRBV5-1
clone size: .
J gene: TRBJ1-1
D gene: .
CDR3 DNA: TGCGCCAGCAGCACCGGACTGACTCACCGGGGGAACACTGAAGCTTTCTTT
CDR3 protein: CASSTGLTHRGNTEAFF

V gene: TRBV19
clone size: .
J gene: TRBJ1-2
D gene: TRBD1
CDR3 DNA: TGTGCCAGTAGTATCCCTCGGACAGGGAACTATGGCTACACCTTC
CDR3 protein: CASSIPRTGNYGYTF

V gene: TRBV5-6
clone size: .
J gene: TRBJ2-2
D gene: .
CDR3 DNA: TGTGCCAGCAGGGGAGGCACCGGGGAGCTGTTTTTT
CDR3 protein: CASRGGTGELFF

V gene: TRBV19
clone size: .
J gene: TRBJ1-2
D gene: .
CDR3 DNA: TGTGCCAGTAGTATTGATACAGTCTATGGCTACACCTTC
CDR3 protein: CASSIDTVYGYTF

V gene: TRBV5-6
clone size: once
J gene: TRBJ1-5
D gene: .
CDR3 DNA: TGTGCCAGCAGCTTTTCGGGAAATCAGCCCCAGCATTTT
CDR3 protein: CASSFSGNQPQHF

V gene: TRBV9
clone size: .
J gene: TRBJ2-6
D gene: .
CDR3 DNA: TGTGCCAGCAGCGATGGCAGGGAAACCAAGGGAAGTCCTGGGGCCAACGTCCTGACTTTC
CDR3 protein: CASSDGRETKGSPGANVLTF

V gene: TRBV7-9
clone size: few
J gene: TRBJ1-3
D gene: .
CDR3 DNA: TGTGCCAGCAGCTTAGGAGCGGGAAGGTATGGAAACACCATATATTTT
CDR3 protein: CASSLGAGRYGNTIYF

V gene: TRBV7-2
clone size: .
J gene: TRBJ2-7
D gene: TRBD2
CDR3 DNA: TGTGCCAGCAGCTTACTAGCGGGCTTTCGCTACGAGCAGTACTTC
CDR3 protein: CASSLLAGFRYEQYF

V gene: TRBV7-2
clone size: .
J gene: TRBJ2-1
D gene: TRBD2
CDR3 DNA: TGTGCCAGCAGCCATCTAGCGGAGTATAAGGATGAGCAGTTCTTC
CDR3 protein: CASSHLAEYKDEQFF

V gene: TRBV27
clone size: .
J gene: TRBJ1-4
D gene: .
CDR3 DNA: TGTGCCAGCAGTGAGAACCGGGAAAAACTGTTTTTT
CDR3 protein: CASSENREKLFF

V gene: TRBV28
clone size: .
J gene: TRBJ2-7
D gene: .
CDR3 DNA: TGTGCCAGCAGTTTGATGGCGGGGTCCTACGAGCAGTACTTC
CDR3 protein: CASSLMAGSYEQYF

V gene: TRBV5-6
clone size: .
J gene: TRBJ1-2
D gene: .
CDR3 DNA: TGTGCCAGCAGCTTGACGGGGTATGGCTACACCTTC
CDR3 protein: CASSLTGYGYTF

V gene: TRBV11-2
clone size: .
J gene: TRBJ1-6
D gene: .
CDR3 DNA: TGTGCCAGCAGCTTAGTTCGTGGCAGAAGCTCCTATAATTCACCCCTCCACTTT
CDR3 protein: CASSLVRGRSSYNSPLHF

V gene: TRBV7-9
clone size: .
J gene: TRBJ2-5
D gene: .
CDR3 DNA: TGTGCCAGCAGCTTAATGAGGGGGGAGACCCAGTACTTC
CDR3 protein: CASSLMRGETQYF

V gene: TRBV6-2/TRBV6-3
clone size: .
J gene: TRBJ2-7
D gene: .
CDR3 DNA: TGTGCCAGCAGTTACTCGGACAGCTCCTACGAGCAGTACTTC
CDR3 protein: CASSYSDSSYEQYF

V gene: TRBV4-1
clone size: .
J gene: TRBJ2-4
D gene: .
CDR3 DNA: TGCGCCAGCAGCCAAGATGGTGTCAGGGCGGACATTCAGTACTTC
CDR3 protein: CASSQDGVRADIQYF

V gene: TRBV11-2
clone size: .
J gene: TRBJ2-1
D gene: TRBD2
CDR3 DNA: TGTGCCAGCAGCGGCCTTCAGGGCGGGGGTCATGAGCAGTTCTTC
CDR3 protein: CASSGLQGGGHEQFF

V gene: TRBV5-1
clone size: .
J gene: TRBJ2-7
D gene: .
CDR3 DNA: TGCGCCAGCAGCCCGGACGGATTACTAGTAGCCATGGTCGGCGACGAGCAGTACTTC
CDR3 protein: CASSPDGLLVAMVGDEQYF